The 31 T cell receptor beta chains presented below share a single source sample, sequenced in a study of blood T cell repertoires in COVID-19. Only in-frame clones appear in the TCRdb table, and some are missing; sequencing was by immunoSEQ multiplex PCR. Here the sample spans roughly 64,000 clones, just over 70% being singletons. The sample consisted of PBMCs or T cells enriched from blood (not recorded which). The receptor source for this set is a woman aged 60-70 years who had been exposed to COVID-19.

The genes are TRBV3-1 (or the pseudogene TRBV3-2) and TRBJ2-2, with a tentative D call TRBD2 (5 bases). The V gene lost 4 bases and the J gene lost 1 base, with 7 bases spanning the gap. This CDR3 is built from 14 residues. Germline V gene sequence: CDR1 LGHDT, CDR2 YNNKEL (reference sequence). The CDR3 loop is CASSPGMNTGELFF. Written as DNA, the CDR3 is TGTGCCAGCAGCCCGGGGATGAACACCGGGGAGCTGTTTTTT.

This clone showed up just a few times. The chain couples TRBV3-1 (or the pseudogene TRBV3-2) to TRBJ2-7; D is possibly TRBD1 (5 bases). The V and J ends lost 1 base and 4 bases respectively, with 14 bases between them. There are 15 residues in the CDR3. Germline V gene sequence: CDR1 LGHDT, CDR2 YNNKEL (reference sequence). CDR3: CASSQGTVRGYEQYF. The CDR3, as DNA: TGTGCCAGCAGCCAAGGGACGGTTAGGGGATACGAGCAGTACTTC.

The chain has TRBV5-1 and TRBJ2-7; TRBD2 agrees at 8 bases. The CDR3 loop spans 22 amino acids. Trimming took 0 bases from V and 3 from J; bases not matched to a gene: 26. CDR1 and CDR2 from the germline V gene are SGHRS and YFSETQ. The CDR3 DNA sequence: TGCGCCAGCAGCTTGGCCTTTCGTGACTCCGTGGTTGGGACTAGACCTTACTACGAGCAGTACTTC. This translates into CASSLAFRDSVVGTRPYYEQYF.

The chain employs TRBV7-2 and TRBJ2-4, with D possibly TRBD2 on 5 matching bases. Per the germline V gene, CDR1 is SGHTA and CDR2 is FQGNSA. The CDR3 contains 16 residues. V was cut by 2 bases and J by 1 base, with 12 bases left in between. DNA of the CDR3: TGTGCCAGCAGCTTAACCGAGCGGTTTGCCAAAAACATTCAGTACTTC. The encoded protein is CASSLTERFAKNIQYF.

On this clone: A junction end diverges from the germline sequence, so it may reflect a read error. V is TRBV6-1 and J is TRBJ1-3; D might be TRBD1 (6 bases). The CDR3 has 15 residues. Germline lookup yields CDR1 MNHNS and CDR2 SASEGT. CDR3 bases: TGTGCCAGCAGGGAAGGACAGTCCCAAGGAAACACCATATATTTT. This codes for CASREGQSQGNTIYF.

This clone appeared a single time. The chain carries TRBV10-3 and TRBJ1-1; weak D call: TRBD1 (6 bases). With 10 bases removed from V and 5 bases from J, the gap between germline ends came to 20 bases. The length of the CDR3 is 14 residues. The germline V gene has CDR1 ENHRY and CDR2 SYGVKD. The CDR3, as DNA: TGTGCCACACAGGGATTTGGGGGTGGGACTGAAGCTTTCTTT. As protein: CATQGFGGGTEAFF.

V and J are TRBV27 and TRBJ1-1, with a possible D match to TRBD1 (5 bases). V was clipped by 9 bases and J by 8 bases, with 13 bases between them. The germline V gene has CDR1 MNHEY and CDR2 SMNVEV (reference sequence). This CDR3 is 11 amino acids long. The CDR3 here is CARGGGDEAFF. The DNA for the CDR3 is TGTGCCAGGGGGGGTGGGGACGAAGCTTTCTTT.

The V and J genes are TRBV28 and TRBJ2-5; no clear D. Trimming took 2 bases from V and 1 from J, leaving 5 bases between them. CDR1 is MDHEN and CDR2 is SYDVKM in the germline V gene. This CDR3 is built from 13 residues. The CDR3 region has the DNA TGTGCCAGCAGTTTAGACTCCCAAGAGACCCAGTACTTC. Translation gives CASSLDSQETQYF.

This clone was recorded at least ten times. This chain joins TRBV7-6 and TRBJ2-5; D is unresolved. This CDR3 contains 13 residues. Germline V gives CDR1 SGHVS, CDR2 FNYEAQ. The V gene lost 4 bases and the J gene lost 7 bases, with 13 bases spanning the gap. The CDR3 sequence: CASSSVSLGTQYF. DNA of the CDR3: TGTGCCAGCAGCTCCGTCAGTCTTGGGACCCAGTACTTC.

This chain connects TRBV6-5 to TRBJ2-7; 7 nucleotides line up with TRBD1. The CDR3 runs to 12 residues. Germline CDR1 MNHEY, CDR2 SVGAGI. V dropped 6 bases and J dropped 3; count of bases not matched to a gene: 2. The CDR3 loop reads CASSRGSYEQYF. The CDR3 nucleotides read TGTGCCAGCAGCAGGGGGAGCTACGAGCAGTACTTC.

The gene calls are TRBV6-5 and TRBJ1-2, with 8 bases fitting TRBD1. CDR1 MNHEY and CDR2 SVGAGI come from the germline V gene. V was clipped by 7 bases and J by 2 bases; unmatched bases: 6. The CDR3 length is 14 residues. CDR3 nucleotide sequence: TGTGCCAGCAAGAGAAACAGGGGGAACTATGGCTACACCTTC. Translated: CASKRNRGNYGYTF.

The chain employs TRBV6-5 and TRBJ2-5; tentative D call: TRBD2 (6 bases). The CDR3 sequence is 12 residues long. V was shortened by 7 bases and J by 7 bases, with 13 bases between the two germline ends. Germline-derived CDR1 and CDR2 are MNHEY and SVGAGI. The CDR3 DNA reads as TGTGCCAGCACGGGACTTCGCGGGACCCAGTACTTC. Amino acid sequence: CASTGLRGTQYF.

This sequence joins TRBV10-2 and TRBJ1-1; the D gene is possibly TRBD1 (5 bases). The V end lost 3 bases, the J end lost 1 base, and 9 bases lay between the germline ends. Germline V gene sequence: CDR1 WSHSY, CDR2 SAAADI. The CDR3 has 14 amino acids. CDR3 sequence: CASSETGQNTEAFF. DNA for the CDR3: TGCGCCAGCAGTGAAACAGGTCAGAACACTGAAGCTTTCTTT.

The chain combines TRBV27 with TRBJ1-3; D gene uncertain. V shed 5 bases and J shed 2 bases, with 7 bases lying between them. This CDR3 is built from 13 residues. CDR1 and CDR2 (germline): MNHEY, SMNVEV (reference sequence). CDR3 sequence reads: CASSLAPGNTIYF. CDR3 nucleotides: TGTGCCAGCAGTCTAGCGCCTGGAAACACCATATATTTT.

As DNA, the CDR3 is TGTGCCAGCAGTTACTTGACTAGCGGACCCTACAATGAGCAGTTCTTC. Its protein product is CASSYLTSGPYNEQFF. V gene TRBV6-5 combines with J gene TRBJ2-1, with 9 bases that match TRBD2. This CDR3 has 16 residues. Germline values: CDR1 MNHEY, CDR2 SVGAGI. The J segment lost 2 bases and the V segment lost 1 base, leaving 3 bases of the junction unmatched.

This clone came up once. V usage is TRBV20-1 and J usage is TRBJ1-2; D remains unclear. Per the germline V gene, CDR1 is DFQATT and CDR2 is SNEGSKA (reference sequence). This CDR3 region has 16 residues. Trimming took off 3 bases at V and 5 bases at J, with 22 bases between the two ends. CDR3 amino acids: CSASPSAGQKLYGYTF. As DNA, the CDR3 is TGCAGTGCTAGTCCCTCCGCAGGCCAAAAGCTATATGGCTACACCTTC.

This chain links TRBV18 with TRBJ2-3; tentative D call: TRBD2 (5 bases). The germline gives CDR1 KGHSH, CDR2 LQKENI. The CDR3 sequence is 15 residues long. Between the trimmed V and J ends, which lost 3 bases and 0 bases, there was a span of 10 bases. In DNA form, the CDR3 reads TGTGCCAGCTCACCCCCCGGCGGGAGCACAGATACGCAGTATTTT. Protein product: CASSPPGGSTDTQYF.

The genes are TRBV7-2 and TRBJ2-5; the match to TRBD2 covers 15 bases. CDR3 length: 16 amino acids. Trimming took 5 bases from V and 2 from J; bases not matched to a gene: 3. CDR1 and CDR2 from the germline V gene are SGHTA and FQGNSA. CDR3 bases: TGTGCCAGCAGCCCGGGACTAGCGGGGGGTCAAGAGACCCAGTACTTC. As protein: CASSPGLAGGQETQYF.

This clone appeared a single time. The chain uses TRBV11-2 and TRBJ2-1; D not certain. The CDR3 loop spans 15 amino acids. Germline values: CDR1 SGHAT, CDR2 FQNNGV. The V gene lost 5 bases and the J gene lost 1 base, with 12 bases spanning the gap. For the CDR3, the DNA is TGTGCCAGCAGCCAGAGGAGAGCGTCCTACAATGAGCAGTTCTTC. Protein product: CASSQRRASYNEQFF.

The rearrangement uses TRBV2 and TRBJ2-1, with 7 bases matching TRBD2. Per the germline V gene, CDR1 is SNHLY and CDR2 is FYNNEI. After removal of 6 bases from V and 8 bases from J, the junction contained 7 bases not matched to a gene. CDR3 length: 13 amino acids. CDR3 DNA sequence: TGTGCCAGCAGGGTAGCAGGGAGGGATGAGCAGTTCTTC. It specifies CASRVAGRDEQFF.

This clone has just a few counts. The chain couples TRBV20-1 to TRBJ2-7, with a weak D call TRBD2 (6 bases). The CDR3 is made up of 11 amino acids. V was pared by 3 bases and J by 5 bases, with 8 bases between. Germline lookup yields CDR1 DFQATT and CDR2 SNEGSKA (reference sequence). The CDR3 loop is CSARTGDEQYF. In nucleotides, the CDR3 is TGCAGTGCTAGGACGGGGGACGAGCAGTACTTC.

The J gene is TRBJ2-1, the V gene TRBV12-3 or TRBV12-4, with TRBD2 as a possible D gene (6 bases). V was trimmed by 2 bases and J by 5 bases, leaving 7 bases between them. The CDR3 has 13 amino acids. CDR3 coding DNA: TGTGCCAGCAGTTTAAGGAGGGACAATGAGCAGTTCTTC. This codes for CASSLRRDNEQFF.

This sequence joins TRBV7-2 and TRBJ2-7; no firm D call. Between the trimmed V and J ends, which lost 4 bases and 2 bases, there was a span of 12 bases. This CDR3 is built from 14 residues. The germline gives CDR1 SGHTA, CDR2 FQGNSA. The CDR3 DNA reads TGTGCCAGCAGCTCCTCCCGAGGAGCCTACGAGCAGTACTTC. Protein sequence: CASSSSRGAYEQYF.

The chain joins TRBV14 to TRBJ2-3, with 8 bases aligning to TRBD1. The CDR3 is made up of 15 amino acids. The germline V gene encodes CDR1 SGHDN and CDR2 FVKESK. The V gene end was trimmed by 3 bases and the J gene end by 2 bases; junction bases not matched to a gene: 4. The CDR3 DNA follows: TGTGCCAGCAGCCACCGGACAGGGAACACAGATACGCAGTATTTT. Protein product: CASSHRTGNTDTQYF.

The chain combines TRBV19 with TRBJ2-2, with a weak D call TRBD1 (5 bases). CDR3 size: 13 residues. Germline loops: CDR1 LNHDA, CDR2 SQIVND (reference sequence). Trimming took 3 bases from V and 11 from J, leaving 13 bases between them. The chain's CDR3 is CASSMTDKSELFF. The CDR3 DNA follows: TGTGCCAGTAGTATGACAGACAAAAGCGAGCTGTTTTTT.

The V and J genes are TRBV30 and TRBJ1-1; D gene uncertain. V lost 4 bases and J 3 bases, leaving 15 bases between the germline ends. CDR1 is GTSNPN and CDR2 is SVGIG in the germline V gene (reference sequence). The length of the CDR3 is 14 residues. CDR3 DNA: TGTGCCTGGAAGCCCAGAGGGATAGACACTGAAGCTTTCTTT. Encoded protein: CAWKPRGIDTEAFF.

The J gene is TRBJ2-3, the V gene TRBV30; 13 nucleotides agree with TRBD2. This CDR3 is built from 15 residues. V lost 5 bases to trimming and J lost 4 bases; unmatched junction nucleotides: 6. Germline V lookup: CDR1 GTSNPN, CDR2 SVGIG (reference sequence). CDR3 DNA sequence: TGTGCCTGGGCGCGGACTAGCGGGAGTGCAGATACGCAGTATTTT. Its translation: CAWARTSGSADTQYF.

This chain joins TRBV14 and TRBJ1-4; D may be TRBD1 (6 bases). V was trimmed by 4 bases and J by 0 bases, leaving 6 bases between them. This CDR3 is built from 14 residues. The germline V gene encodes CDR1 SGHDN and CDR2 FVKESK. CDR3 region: CASSRTATNEKLFF. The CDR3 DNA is TGTGCCAGCAGCCGGACAGCAACTAATGAAAAACTGTTTTTT.

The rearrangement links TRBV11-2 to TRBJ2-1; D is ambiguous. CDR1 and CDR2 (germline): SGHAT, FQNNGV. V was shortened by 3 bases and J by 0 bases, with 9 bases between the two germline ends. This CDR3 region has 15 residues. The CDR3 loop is CASSLADSSYNEQFF. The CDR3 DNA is TGTGCCAGCAGCTTGGCGGATAGCTCCTACAATGAGCAGTTCTTC.

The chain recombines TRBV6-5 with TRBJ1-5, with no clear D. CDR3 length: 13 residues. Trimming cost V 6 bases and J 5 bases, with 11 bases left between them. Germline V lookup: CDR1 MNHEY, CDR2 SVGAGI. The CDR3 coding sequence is TGTGCCAGCAGGGGCGACACGGATCAGCCCCAGCATTTT. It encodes CASRGDTDQPQHF.

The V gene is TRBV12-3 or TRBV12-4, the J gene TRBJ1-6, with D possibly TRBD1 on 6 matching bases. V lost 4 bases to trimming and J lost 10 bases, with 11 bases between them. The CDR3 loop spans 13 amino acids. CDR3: CASSSTQGSPLHF. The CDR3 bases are TGTGCCAGCAGTTCGACACAGGGATCACCCCTCCACTTT.